This T cell receptor (beta chain) was observed in a study of blood T cell repertoires in COVID-19. Turning to the study itself: Whether acute or convalescent, the COVID-19 samples came from the United States, Italy and Spain.

This clone has more than one count but fewer than ten. CDR3 length equals 12 residues. CDR1 is SGHNT, CDR2 YYREEE, per germline (reference sequence). V gave up 3 bases and J gave up 7 bases, with 9 bases separating them. The study counted Cohort 3 donors as recovered given two negative PCRs, clearance, or symptom resolution. Here immunoSEQ multiplex PCR was the method, and the copy in TCRdb shows in-frame clones only, minus some. Of more than 200,000 clones in the sample, around nine tenths were seen once. This receptor was obtained from a woman between 45 and 65 years old who had recovered from COVID-19. Input material: PBMCs or T cells enriched from blood (not recorded which). The rearrangement uses TRBV5-4 and TRBJ2-3, with D unresolved. CDR3 region: CASSSRINTQYF. The CDR3 DNA is TGTGCCAGCAGCTCCAGAATAAATACGCAGTATTTT.